One and the same sample provided the 14 T cell receptor beta chains below, sequenced in a study of blood T cell repertoires in COVID-19. TCRdb keeps only in-frame clones here, not all; method: immunoSEQ multiplex PCR. The table lists 400,000 to 450,000 clones, 80% to 95% of them singletons. Material: PBMCs or T cells enriched from blood (not recorded which). The receptors originated from a man aged 18 to 29 who had recovered from COVID-19.

J is TRBJ2-1 and V is TRBV27; a weak D match, TRBD2 (6 bases). Germline-derived CDR1 and CDR2 are MNHEY and SMNVEV (reference sequence). This CDR3 has 13 residues. V was cut by 5 bases and J by 10 bases, with 15 bases left in between. CDR3 sequence reads: CASSTRRGTEQFF. The CDR3 nucleotides read TGTGCCAGCAGTACACGCCGCGGGACCGAGCAGTTCTTC.

The chain carries TRBV28 and TRBJ2-1; D is perhaps TRBD2 (6 bases). The length of the CDR3 is 15 residues. Deletions cut 7 bases from V and 2 bases from J, with 15 bases between. Germline V CDR1 and CDR2: MDHEN, SYDVKM. As DNA, the CDR3 is TGTGCCAGCAAAAACCAAGGCGGGGCCTACAATGAGCAGTTCTTC. It specifies CASKNQGGAYNEQFF.

This chain joins TRBV27 and TRBJ1-2; unclear D gene. V was shortened by 1 base and J by 0 bases, with 12 bases between the two germline ends. This CDR3 region has 16 residues. Per germline, CDR1 MNHEY and CDR2 SMNVEV (reference sequence). The CDR3 loop is CASSLFSGGANYGYTF. In nucleotides, the CDR3 is TGTGCCAGCAGTTTATTCTCGGGTGGAGCTAACTATGGCTACACCTTC.

The chain has TRBV10-2 and TRBJ1-2, with 9 bases identical to TRBD1. This CDR3 has 18 residues. The germline V gene encodes CDR1 WSHSY and CDR2 SAAADI. The junction had 15 bases not matched to a gene; V was cut back by 7 bases and J by 0 bases. The chain's CDR3 is CASTKIGTGTSSNYGYTF. In DNA, the CDR3 is TGCGCCAGCACTAAAATAGGGACAGGGACCTCGTCTAACTATGGCTACACCTTC.

V and J are TRBV27 and TRBJ2-4; D is uncertain. Trimming pared 3 bases from V and 6 bases from J, leaving 9 bases between. The germline V gene encodes CDR1 MNHEY and CDR2 SMNVEV (reference sequence). The CDR3 consists of 13 residues. CDR3 loop: CASSFNSGNIQYF. In DNA, the CDR3 is TGTGCCAGCAGTTTCAATTCCGGAAACATTCAGTACTTC.

The V and J genes are TRBV9 and TRBJ1-5, with TRBD1 identical over 8 bases. The length of the CDR3 is 14 residues. V dropped 4 bases and J dropped 3; count of bases not matched to a gene: 3. Looked up from germline, CDR1 is SGDLS and CDR2 is YYNGEE. The CDR3 loop reads CASSPQGDNQPQHF. CDR3 DNA sequence: TGTGCCAGCAGCCCACAGGGGGACAATCAGCCCCAGCATTTT.

This clone was seen once. V gene TRBV28 combines with J gene TRBJ1-2; D remains unclear. V was trimmed by 5 bases and J by 5 bases, leaving 9 bases between them. CDR3 length: 12 amino acids. The germline V gene has CDR1 MDHEN and CDR2 SYDVKM. The CDR3 nucleotides are TGTGCCAGCAGTGTACTAGGGTATGGCTACACCTTC. Its protein is CASSVLGYGYTF.

The chain joins TRBV11-3 to TRBJ1-2, with TRBD1 matching over 9 bases. Germline loops: CDR1 SGHNT, CDR2 YENEEA. The CDR3 is made up of 15 amino acids. V lost 4 bases to trimming and J lost 3 bases; unmatched junction nucleotides: 6. CDR3 residues: CASSSSGTGYYGYTF. CDR3 DNA: TGTGCCAGCAGCTCCTCCGGGACAGGGTACTATGGCTACACCTTC.

The chain employs TRBV10-3 and TRBJ2-1, with TRBD1 identical over 8 bases. V gave up 4 bases and J gave up 6 bases; unmatched junction bases: 5. Germline V gives CDR1 ENHRY, CDR2 SYGVKD. The CDR3 spans 14 residues. The CDR3 nucleotides are TGTGCCATCAGTGGGACAGGGTCACCCAATGAGCAGTTCTTC. Its protein is CAISGTGSPNEQFF.

J is TRBJ1-2 and V is TRBV4-1; 8 nucleotides line up with TRBD1. CDR1 and CDR2 (germline): MGHRA, YSYEKL. The CDR3 covers 14 residues. The V gene end was trimmed by 2 bases and the J gene end by 4 bases; junction bases not matched to a gene: 3. CDR3 sequence (DNA): TGCGCCAGCAGCCAACCCGGACAGGGCTATGGCTACACCTTC. Translated: CASSQPGQGYGYTF.

The chain links TRBV28 to TRBJ2-7; 9 bases fit TRBD2. Unmatched junction bases numbered 8, after V lost 6 bases and J lost 5 bases. CDR3 length: 14 residues. The germline V gene encodes CDR1 MDHEN and CDR2 SYDVKM. CDR3 DNA sequence: TGTGCCAGCAGAGGGGCGGGAGGGCGGCACGAGCAGTACTTC. Translating it yields CASRGAGGRHEQYF. Looking up the rest from reference TRBV28 and TRBJ2-7 gives the full variable domain: DVKVTQSSRYLVKRTGEKVFLECVQDMDHENMFWYRQDPGLGLRLIYFSYDVKMKEKGDIPEGYSVSREKKERFSLILESASTNQTSMYLCASRGAGGRHEQYFGPGTRLTVT.

With regard to this clone: The same CDR3 also results from other DNA sequences found in this sample. CDR3 amino acids: CASSPGQGNTEAFF. CDR3 DNA: TGTGCCAGTAGTCCAGGACAGGGGAACACTGAAGCTTTCTTT. The rearrangement links TRBV19 to TRBJ1-1; 8 nucleotides align to TRBD1. The CDR3 spans 14 residues. CDR1 and CDR2 (germline): LNHDA, SQIVND (reference sequence). V lost 5 bases and J lost 1; bases outside the gene matches: 3.

The chain has TRBV2 and TRBJ2-1; 13 bases align to TRBD2. The CDR3 is made up of 14 amino acids. Germline V CDR1 and CDR2: SNHLY, FYNNEI. J gave up 5 bases and V 11 bases, and 6 bases lay outside the gene matches. The CDR3 loop is CARTGLAGNNEQFF. CDR3 nucleotides: TGTGCCCGCACGGGACTAGCGGGGAACAATGAGCAGTTCTTC.

The CDR3 is CASRATGTSYNEQFF. CDR3 nucleotide sequence: TGTGCCAGCCGGGCTACGGGGACTTCTTACAATGAGCAGTTCTTC. The rearrangement uses TRBV7-3 and TRBJ2-1; D is possibly TRBD2 (6 bases). The V end lost 8 bases, the J end lost 4 bases, and 18 bases lay between the germline ends. Germline-derived CDR1 and CDR2 are SGHTA and FQGTGA. CDR3 length equals 15 residues.